The rows below give T cell receptor beta chains drawn from one sample of a study of metastatic and nonmetastatic thyroid tumors. TCRdb redid the clone calls on the PCR reads using MiXCR. The data show roughly 44,000 clones, 24% seen once. Source material: tumor tissue. These receptors originate from a female donor with papillary thyroid cancer or a benign thyroid nodule (not recorded which). Some clones in this sample may be carry-over from other donors' samples. Both conserved end residues are part of each CDR3. The D gene is left open where the match is weak. Where a row states a size, it is once, few, many or the class of an expanded clone; other rows omit it.

NA,many,TRBV28,TRBJ2-7,TGTGCCAGCAGTCATTTAATGGTGTCCTACGAGCAGTACTTC,CASSHLMVSYEQYF
NA,NA,TRBV7-6,TRBJ2-3,TGTGCCAGCAGCTTAGGCCGCACAGATACGCAGTATTTT,CASSLGRTDTQYF
TRBD2,NA,TRBV10-1,TRBJ2-7,TGCGCCAGCAGCCGTACGGGGGGCGAGCAGTACTTC,CASSRTGGEQYF
TRBD1,NA,TRBV6-2/TRBV6-3,TRBJ2-1,TGTGCCAGCAACCCAGGGGGCCCGAGCAATGAGCAGTTCTTC,CASNPGGPSNEQFF
TRBD1,NA,TRBV19,TRBJ2-2,TGTGCCAGCTGCAGGGGGATTAACACCGGGGAGCTGTTTTTT,CASCRGINTGELFF
NA,few,TRBV10-1,TRBJ2-7,TGCGCCAGCAGTGATCGGACTGGAACCTACGAGCAGTACTTC,CASSDRTGTYEQYF
NA,many,TRBV19,TRBJ2-5,TGTGCCAGTAGTATAGCCATAAAAGAGACCCAGTACTTC,CASSIAIKETQYF
TRBD1,medium-sized,TRBV27,TRBJ2-7,TGTGCCAGCAGTTTACAAGGGACAGGTGTCTACGAGCAGTACTTC,CASSLQGTGVYEQYF
NA,NA,TRBV20-1,TRBJ1-1,TGCAGTGCTATCTGGGGCAGGGACACTGAAGCTTTCTTT,CSAIWGRDTEAFF
NA,NA,TRBV3-1,TRBJ1-1,TGTGCCAGCAGCCAAGACAGTGAAGCTTTCTTT,CASSQDSEAFF
NA,many,TRBV16,TRBJ1-2,TGTGCCAGCAGCCAATGGGTCCAGCCCTCTAACTATGGCTACACCTTC,CASSQWVQPSNYGYTF
NA,NA,TRBV20-1,TRBJ2-7,TGCAGTGCTAGACCCGAGGGGGTATACTACGAGCAGTACTTC,CSARPEGVYYEQYF
NA,NA,TRBV12-3/TRBV12-4,TRBJ2-5,TGTGCCAGCAGTTGGGCGGAGACCCAGTACTTC,CASSWAETQYF
NA,many,TRBV10-3,TRBJ1-2,TGTGCCATCAGCCAACAGGAGCCTTCGGGCTACACCTTC,CAISQQEPSGYTF
NA,medium-sized,TRBV11-2,TRBJ2-7,TGTGCCAGCAGCTTAGAGCGGGTCCTAGATCACTACGAGCAGTACTTC,CASSLERVLDHYEQYF
TRBD1,NA,TRBV5-1,TRBJ1-2,TGCGCCAGCAGGCAGGGGGCACTAGACTATGGCTACACCTTC,CASRQGALDYGYTF
TRBD1,many,TRBV30,TRBJ1-2,TGTGCCTGGAGTGCCTTGACAGGGGGCGATGGTGGCTACACCTTC,CAWSALTGGDGGYTF
NA,NA,TRBV6-1,TRBJ1-2,TGTGCCAGCAACTACTTTGACAGGAACTATGGCTACACCTTC,CASNYFDRNYGYTF
NA,NA,TRBV3-1,TRBJ1-5,TGTGCCAGCAGCCAAGACAGGGGATATCAGCCCCAGCATTTT,CASSQDRGYQPQHF
TRBD1,NA,TRBV3-1,TRBJ1-2,TGTGCCAGCAGCCAGACAGGGGGCGCGATCCCTCGAGGCTACACCTTC,CASSQTGGAIPRGYTF
NA,many,TRBV7-9,TRBJ2-6,TGTGCCAGCGGCCCGCCCGGGTCTGGGGCCAACGTCCTGACTTTC,CASGPPGSGANVLTF
NA,NA,TRBV28,TRBJ2-2,TGTGCCATCAGTTTGTCGGGGGCCGTGGAGCTGTTTTTT,CAISLSGAVELFF
NA,NA,TRBV20-1,TRBJ2-3,TGCAGTGGGGCGGGATCCCGAACACTCGATACGCAGTATTTT,CSGAGSRTLDTQYF
TRBD1,NA,TRBV27,TRBJ2-2,TGTGCCAGCAGTTTGGGGGACAGGGGGATTGCAGGGGGGCTGTTTTTT,CASSLGDRGIAGGLFF
TRBD1,few,TRBV5-6,TRBJ2-5,TGTGCCAGCAGCCACAGACAGGGGGAAGGGACCCAGTACTTC,CASSHRQGEGTQYF
NA,NA,TRBV5-1,TRBJ1-3,TGCGCCAGCAGCCCGGGGCTCTCTGGAAACACCATATATTTT,CASSPGLSGNTIYF
NA,NA,TRBV11-2,TRBJ2-6,TGTGCCAGCAGCCAGCTACGGTTCTCTGGGGCCAACGTCCTGGCTTTC,CASSQLRFSGANVLAF
NA,NA,TRBV6-1,TRBJ1-1,TGTGCCAGCAGTGAATGGCCGGCCACTGAAGCTTTCTTT,CASSEWPATEAFF
NA,many,TRBV7-2,TRBJ2-1,TGTGCCAGCAGCCCGCCGGGGTTGGAGCAGTTCTTC,CASSPPGLEQFF
NA,NA,TRBV7-3,TRBJ2-1,TGTGCCAGCAGGTCAATCCGGGACGTAGGGAATGAGCAGTTCTTC,CASRSIRDVGNEQFF
NA,many,TRBV5-4,TRBJ1-6,TGTGCCAGCAGCTTGTTTCTGGTAGATGCACCCCTCCACTTT,CASSLFLVDAPLHF
NA,medium-sized,TRBV30,TRBJ1-2,TGTGCCTGGAGTCTCGCTAGGACAGAGGGCTACACCTTC,CAWSLARTEGYTF
NA,many,TRBV28,TRBJ2-7,TGTGCCAGCAGTCCGGTTGCGACCGAGCAGTACTTC,CASSPVATEQYF
NA,few,TRBV6-1,TRBJ2-7,TGTGCCTGCAGTGAAAGGTCAGGGAGCTCCTACGAGCAGTACTTC,CACSERSGSSYEQYF
NA,many,TRBV13,TRBJ1-3,TGTGCCAGCAGCGCTCTTGGTAGGGGATTCTCTGGAAACACCATATATTTT,CASSALGRGFSGNTIYF
TRBD1,NA,TRBV28,TRBJ1-2,TGTTCCAGAAGTGAAACAGGGGGCAAAGTTGGCTACACCTTC,CSRSETGGKVGYTF
NA,many,TRBV7-9,TRBJ2-6,TGTGCCAGCAGCCTGGGAGGGGCCAACGTCCTGACTTTC,CASSLGGANVLTF
NA,many,TRBV7-2,TRBJ2-1,TGTGCCAGCACTTTGGGCGGGGCGGGGTACAATGAGCAGTTCTTC,CASTLGGAGYNEQFF
NA,NA,TRBV6-1,TRBJ2-7,TGTGCCATCAGTCCCCTACAGTGGGTATACGAGCAGTACTTC,CAISPLQWVYEQYF
NA,medium-sized,TRBV4-3,TRBJ1-2,TGCGCCAGCAGCCAAGATGTTGGACAGAAAAACTATGGCTACACCTTC,CASSQDVGQKNYGYTF
NA,NA,TRBV13,TRBJ1-4,TGTGCCAGCAGCTTAGGGACAGGAGCTAATGAAAAACTGTTTTTT,CASSLGTGANEKLFF
NA,NA,TRBV5-1,TRBJ1-2,TGCGCCAGCAGACCGGGCGAGGGAGGAGGCTACACCTTC,CASRPGEGGGYTF
NA,NA,TRBV5-6,TRBJ1-2,TGTGCCAGCAGCTTCCCCGGGGAGGATGGCTACACCTTC,CASSFPGEDGYTF
NA,NA,TRBV5-1,TRBJ2-1,TGCGCCAGCAGCTTTGCCGTCCGTGGAGAGCAGTTCTTC,CASSFAVRGEQFF
NA,NA,TRBV6-2/TRBV6-3,TRBJ2-1,TGTGCCAGCGTTTTAGCGTGGCTGCAGTTCTTC,CASVLAWLQFF